The 8 T cell receptor beta chains listed next were all sequenced from one sample in a study of cytotoxic CD8 clonotypes in ibrutinib-treated CLL (dated by TCRdb to the early 2020s). According to the study, the label for this sample's time point signals: about twelve months on ibrutinib. Library preparation used the immunoSEQ multiplex PCR assay. As stored in TCRdb, this immuneACCESS dataset retains in-frame rearrangements with V and J assigned. A fraction of the clones does not appear; measured against another copy, unresolved V genes explain less than half of the discrepancy, and the remainder lacks a known reason. The sample data list fewer than 50,000 clones, and 60% to 75% of these were observed just once. In total, the top ten clones hold less than 15% of the sample. Sample: PBMCs, taken after 12 months of ibrutinib treatment. The origin of the receptors is a human donor with chronic lymphocytic leukemia.

CDR3 bases: TGTGCCTGGAGTACCCCCCTGGCCAGCGGGAACTGGGGGGGGTCTAGGCAGTACTTC. Translating it yields CAWSTPLASGNWGGSRQYF. This chain links TRBV30 with TRBJ2-7; 7 bases are a match to TRBD2. Germline V gene lookup returns CDR1 GTSNPN and CDR2 SVGIG (reference sequence). The CDR3 is 19 amino acids. V trimming: 2 bases; J trimming: 9 bases; junction bases outside the gene matches: 28.

Remarks on this clone: The junction departs from germline at one end; a sequencing error may be responsible. The chain joins TRBV10-1 to TRBJ1-1; D not certain. Per the germline V gene, CDR1 is WNHNN and CDR2 is SYGVQD (reference sequence). This CDR3 contains 9 residues. DNA of the CDR3: TGCGCCAGCGAAGGCCGGGAAGACTTT. It yields the protein CASEGREDF.

The chain recombines TRBV14 with TRBJ1-1; D is possibly TRBD1 (6 bases). Germline V gives CDR1 SGHDN, CDR2 FVKESK. V lost 0 bases and J lost 6, with 20 bases in between. The CDR3 has 17 amino acids. CDR3 protein: CASSQDRDNPQDPEAFF. In DNA form, the CDR3 reads TGTGCCAGCAGCCAAGACCGGGACAACCCCCAGGACCCTGAAGCTTTCTTT.

The V and J genes are TRBV5-1 and TRBJ2-5; D is possibly TRBD2 (6 bases). The CDR3 runs 16 residues. Trimming left V 0 bases short and J 4 bases short, with 16 bases between. Germline V gives CDR1 SGHRS, CDR2 YFSETQ. CDR3 residues: CASSLGPAGRRETQYF. CDR3 DNA: TGCGCCAGCAGCTTGGGCCCGGCTGGGAGGAGAGAGACCCAGTACTTC. The full variable domain, in which reference TRBV5-1 and TRBJ2-5 provide the parts outside the CDR3, is KAGVTQTPRYLIKTRGQQVTLSCSPISGHRSVSWYQQTPGQGLQFLFEYFSETQRNKGNFPGRFSGRQFSNSRSEMNVSTLELGDSALYLCASSLGPAGRRETQYFGPGTRLLVL.

The chain carries TRBV9 and TRBJ2-6; D call uncertain. V lost 3 bases and J 0 bases, leaving 7 bases between the germline ends. The CDR3 has 15 residues. Germline V gene sequence: CDR1 SGDLS, CDR2 YYNGEE. CDR3 in DNA: TGTGCCAGCAGCGGCCGTCGCTCTGGGGCCAACGTCCTGACTTTC. Translating gives CASSGRRSGANVLTF.

This clone showed up just once. The J gene is TRBJ2-5, the V gene TRBV29-1; possibly TRBD1 or TRBD2 for D (5 bases each). CDR1 is SQVTM and CDR2 is ANQGSEA in the germline V gene. With 8 bases removed from V and 9 bases from J, the gap between germline ends came to 28 bases. The CDR3 length is 15 residues. In DNA form, the CDR3 reads TGCAGCACCAAGGATACGGGGCACCGCGTGGGACCCCAGTACTTC. The encoded protein is CSTKDTGHRVGPQYF.

The chain has TRBV19 and TRBJ1-5, with D maybe TRBD1 (5 bases). From germline, CDR1 is LNHDA and CDR2 SQIVND (reference sequence). Trimming removed 1 base from V and 2 bases from J, with 12 bases in between. CDR3 length: 16 residues. The CDR3 loop reads CASSIGWGAGNQPQHF. CDR3 sequence (DNA): TGTGCCAGTAGTATAGGTTGGGGCGCTGGCAATCAGCCCCAGCATTTT. Full variable domain (missing parts from reference TRBV19 and TRBJ1-5): DGGITQSPKYLFRKEGQNVTLSCEQNLNHDAMYWYRQDPGQGLRLIYYSQIVNDFQKGDIAEGYSVSREKKESFPLTVTSAQKNPTAFYLCASSIGWGAGNQPQHFGDGTRLSIL.

The chain combines TRBV27 with TRBJ2-1; 11 bases line up with TRBD2. Trimming at V came to 1 base and at J to 9 bases, leaving 17 bases not matched to a gene. The CDR3 loop spans 19 amino acids. CDR1 and CDR2 from the germline V gene are MNHEY and SMNVEV (reference sequence). The DNA of the CDR3 is TGTGCCAGCAGTTTATACCCCTTACGTCTAGCGGGAGGCGGGATTGAGCAGTTCTTC. It is translated as CASSLYPLRLAGGGIEQFF.